This T cell receptor beta chain was captured in a study of PD-L1 blockade in urothelial cancer (TCRdb year 2017). For context, the study as a whole: All patients started therapy in the mid-2010s and received atezolizumab 1,200 mg intravenously every 3 weeks. Pretreatment blood TCR-seq was available for about 28 patients, at least one posttreatment blood collection was obtained for 24 patients, and tumor TCR-seq was available for 24 patients. Pretreatment tumor samples, along with matched peripheral blood collected serially before and after atezolizumab treatment, underwent TCR sequencing. An exploratory multi-omic analysis was conducted of the somatic, immune and clinical correlates of response to PD-L1 blockade with atezolizumab in urothelial cancer. Blood samples were analyzed at 3 weeks after treatment start (second dose) and at 6 weeks after treatment start. Durable clinical benefit meant progression-free survival longer than 6 months, and TCR features were also tested against progression-free and overall survival. An ECOG performance status of 0 or 1 was recorded for the patients, and 0 to 3 prior chemotherapy regimens had been received by the patients. Blood samples gave a median of around 140,000 T cells and approximately 85,000 unique TCRs, with a median clonality of approximately 0.08. About 90% of the 29 patients were identified as males with urothelial cancer of bladder origin, and a prior smoking history was reported by 18 of 29 patients. Durable clinical benefit was achieved by nine patients but not by the remaining 20. In the same patients who had TCR sequencing, pretreatment tumors also underwent whole exome sequencing and RNA sequencing. Summary of the overall study and its limitations: Because of the small sample size (n ≈ 29) and the many exploratory analyses performed, the results are intended to be regarded as hypothesis-generating. Patients with durable benefit showed greater expansion of tumor-associated TCR clones in peripheral blood 3 weeks after starting treatment (n = 22, p = 0.022). A pretreatment peripheral blood TCR clonality below the median was linked to improved progression-free and overall survival.

For this clone: Its antigen is unknown. Qualities for individual bases were not recorded, and no much larger clone is one base off.

Including the terminal cysteine and phenylalanine, the CDR3 comprises 16 residues. Just CDR3 DNA is preserved here, 48 bases in frame from base 1. Sequences LGHNA (CDR1) and YSLEER (CDR2) are obtained from the germline V gene. Trimming costs V 1 base and J 1 base, and their ends lie 10 bases apart. Synthetic TCR analog templates were spiked into each PCR to estimate absolute template abundance from read counts. The immunoSEQ assay was used to amplify TCRbeta CDR3 regions from genomic DNA with bias-controlled V and J gene primers. Sequencing of rearranged TCRbeta segments was done at approximately 20X coverage. Turning to the authors' computational methods: Clustering was used to correct sequencing errors, and CDR3s were annotated against IMGT to assign V, D and J genes. Downstream analyses used only productive TCRbeta rearrangements, leaving out any out-of-frame or stop-codon sequences. Clonality was calculated as one minus the Shannon entropy normalized by the log of the number of unique productive sequences. Fisher's exact test with Benjamini-Hochberg correction, using a cutoff of adjusted p below 0.01, was how clones that differed between time points or between blood and tumor were identified. TCRdb's version of the immuneACCESS table is confined to in-frame rearrangements and falls short of the full clone set. An unresolved V gene accounts for under half of the shortfall where checked; the remainder is of unknown origin. The DNA gave D and trimming, while V, J and clone size come from that table. In all, the sample holds roughly 51,000 clones, and approximately 85% of those were seen once. 1.5% to 2% of the sample is held by the ten biggest clonotypes.

Interpreted using the paper, the time point label stands for: peripheral blood 6 weeks after treatment start. A total of 25 to 35 patients with locally advanced or metastatic urothelial carcinoma, treated at Memorial Sloan Kettering on a trial protocol, made up the cohort. Peripheral blood mononuclear cells were collected from each patient pretreatment and during treatment, giving between 1 and 8 total time points per patient. The Qiagen DNeasy Blood extraction kit was used to purify genomic DNA from total PBMCs and tumor samples. PBMCs were collected pretreatment and during treatment, and were isolated and stored as previously described.

The V gene is TRBV4-3 and the J gene is TRBJ2-2; 5 matching bases give a weak D call of TRBD1. The TCR originated in a man over 45 with urothelial cancer. The material was PBMCs, obtained around atezolizumab (anti-PD-L1) treatment. At the DNA level, the sequence is TGCGCCAGCAGCCAAGGAACAGGTCAGAACACCGGGGAGCTGTTTTTT. This gives the protein CASSQGTGQNTGELFF.